The 12 T cell receptor beta chains reported below all come from one sample, sequenced in a study of blood T cell repertoires in COVID-19. Clones were read by immunoSEQ multiplex PCR, and TCRdb kept only the in-frame ones, dropping some. Of under 250,000 clones listed, roughly 80% are singletons. Sequences were obtained from peripheral blood. These receptors came from a woman in her 70s with active or convalescent COVID-19.

This sequence joins TRBV4-3 and TRBJ1-1; weak D call: TRBD1 (6 bases). Germline V CDR1 and CDR2: LGHNA, YSLEER. Trimming left V 1 base short and J 2 bases short, with 17 bases between. The CDR3 is made up of 17 amino acids. CDR3 sequence reads: CASSQGSTGTTNTEAFF. In nucleotides, the CDR3 is TGCGCCAGCAGCCAAGGGTCTACCGGGACAACCAACACTGAAGCTTTCTTT.

V is TRBV5-1 and J is TRBJ2-7, with 11 nucleotides matching TRBD2. Germline V lookup: CDR1 SGHRS, CDR2 YFSETQ. CDR3 length: 14 residues. With V trimmed by 4 bases and J by 3 bases, 3 bases remained unmatched. In DNA, the CDR3 is TGCGCCAGCAGCCCTACTAGCGGGAGCTACGAGCAGTACTTC. Translation: CASSPTSGSYEQYF.

This sequence joins TRBV5-1 and TRBJ2-1, with 9 positions matching TRBD2. Germline-derived CDR1 and CDR2 are SGHRS and YFSETQ. The CDR3 length is 14 residues. After removal of 7 bases from V and 1 base from J, the junction contained 3 bases not matched to a gene. The CDR3 DNA is TGCGCCAGCCGGCGGGGGGGATCCTACAATGAGCAGTTCTTC. Translating gives CASRRGGSYNEQFF.

This clone was found once. The chain couples TRBV7-9 to TRBJ1-1, with D possibly TRBD1 on 6 matching bases. This CDR3 is 15 amino acids long. V lost 5 bases and J lost 2, with 15 bases in between. CDR1 and CDR2 (germline): SEHNR, FQNEAQ (reference sequence). The CDR3 nucleotides read TGTGCCAGCAGCGGCCCTGGACAGTTTAACACTGAAGCTTTCTTT. Its protein is CASSGPGQFNTEAFF. The complete variable domain, with remaining parts taken from reference TRBV7-9 and TRBJ1-1, reads DTGVSQNPRHKITKRGQNVTFRCDPISEHNRLYWYRQTLGQGPEFLTYFQNEAQLEKSRLLSDRFSAERPKGSFSTLEIQRTEQGDSAMYLCASSGPGQFNTEAFFGQGTRLTVV.

The genes are TRBV5-1 and TRBJ2-7, with 9 nucleotides matching TRBD1. The V segment lost 3 bases and the J segment 5 bases; nucleotides outside the gene matches: 9. Germline V gene data show CDR1 as SGHRS and CDR2 as YFSETQ. CDR3 length: 15 amino acids. CDR3 amino acids: CASSYGGTGSHEQYF. In DNA form, the CDR3 reads TGCGCCAGCAGCTACGGGGGGACAGGGTCCCACGAGCAGTACTTC.

This chain connects TRBV25-1 to TRBJ1-2; 7 positions agree with TRBD1. The CDR3 is made up of 14 amino acids. Germline V lookup: CDR1 MGHDK, CDR2 SYGVNS. V trimming: 6 bases; J trimming: 5 bases; junction bases outside the gene matches: 9. The CDR3 DNA sequence: TGTGCCAGCAGCTGGGGACAGATCCTTTATGGCTACACCTTC. Residues: CASSWGQILYGYTF.

The chain is built from TRBV5-1 and TRBJ2-1, with TRBD2 identical over 11 bases. The ends lost 0 bases at V and 7 bases at J; junction bases unmatched: 3. The CDR3 has 15 amino acids. The germline gives CDR1 SGHRS, CDR2 YFSETQ. This chain's CDR3 is CASSLGSGRANEQFF. Here the CDR3 DNA reads TGCGCCAGCAGCTTGGGTAGCGGGAGGGCGAATGAGCAGTTCTTC.

The chain joins TRBV27 to TRBJ2-3, with TRBD1 matching 7 bases. The CDR3 sequence is 15 residues long. Germline V gene data show CDR1 as MNHEY and CDR2 as SMNVEV (reference sequence). Germline trimming cut 6 bases from V and 2 bases from J; bases unmatched to any gene: 8. The CDR3 loop reads CASRPRDSYTDTQYF. DNA of the CDR3: TGTGCCAGCAGACCTCGGGACAGCTACACAGATACGCAGTATTTT.

The gene calls are TRBV5-1 and TRBJ2-5; maybe TRBD2 (6 bases). Deletions cut 5 bases from V and 9 bases from J, with 23 bases between. The length of the CDR3 is 15 residues. Germline loops: CDR1 SGHRS, CDR2 YFSETQ. The DNA for the CDR3 is TGCGCCAGCAGAAGGGACCTCACCCAAGAGCGGGCCCAGTACTTC. The encoded protein is CASRRDLTQERAQYF.

DNA for the CDR3: TGTGCCAGCAGCTTGCATAGCGGGACCTTATCCTACGAGCAGTACTTC. Translating gives CASSLHSGTLSYEQYF. The gene calls are TRBV5-4 and TRBJ2-7; 8 bases are shared with TRBD2. With 1 base clipped from V and 1 base from J, the junction kept 7 bases outside the gene matches. Germline V lookup: CDR1 SGHNT, CDR2 YYREEE (reference sequence). The CDR3 runs 16 residues.

The gene calls are TRBV6-5 and TRBJ2-2; 7 nucleotides line up with TRBD1. Trimming cost V 6 bases and J 6 bases; bases outside gene matches: 4. This CDR3 is built from 13 residues. Germline V gene sequence: CDR1 MNHEY, CDR2 SVGAGI. DNA of the CDR3: TGTGCCAGCAGCAGGGGGTTTGCCGGGGAGCTGTTTTTT. It translates to CASSRGFAGELFF.

The chain recombines TRBV2 with TRBJ1-1; TRBD1 is a possible D gene (5 bases). V lost 5 bases, J lost 1 base, and 8 bases lay in between. Germline CDR1 SNHLY, CDR2 FYNNEI. The CDR3 is 13 amino acids. As DNA, the CDR3 is TGTGCCAGCAGTCTGGACAAGAACACTGAAGCTTTCTTT. Amino acid sequence: CASSLDKNTEAFF.